This passage covers 18 T cell receptor beta chains from one sample sequenced in a study of T cell repertoires in cytomegalovirus infection. Each CDR3 protein gets one entry after TCRdb re-called the reads with MiXCR. The table records 150,000 to 190,000 distinct CDR3 sequences, roughly a quarter of them present only once. The specimen was PBMCs. Receptor source: a human donor in good health (CMV status not recorded). Some clones in this sample may be carry-over from other donors' samples.

CDR3 sequence (DNA): TGTGCCAGCAGCTGGGGGATACAGGGGTCTCCTACCTACGAGCAGTACTTC. This codes for CASSWGIQGSPTYEQYF. The rearrangement uses TRBV5-4 and TRBJ2-7, with 7 bases identical to TRBD1. Per germline, CDR1 SGHNT and CDR2 YYREEE (reference sequence). V shed 3 bases, J shed 2 bases, and the junction held 14 bases outside the gene matches. The length of the CDR3 is 17 residues.

This clonotype was picked up many times. V usage is TRBV7-8 and J usage is TRBJ1-6; D ambiguous. In germline, CDR1 is SGHVS, CDR2 FQNEAQ. V was pared by 6 bases and J by 0 bases, with 18 bases between. The CDR3 extends over 18 amino acids. DNA of the CDR3: TGTGCCAGCAGTTTCACCGGGGTCTTAAGCTCCTATAATTCACCCCTCCACTTT. Its protein product is CASSFTGVLSSYNSPLHF.

This clonotype was seen more than once but under ten times. This chain joins TRBV7-9 and TRBJ2-3; D is possibly TRBD2 (8 bases). V lost 8 bases and J lost 2, with 23 bases in between. This CDR3 is 17 amino acids long. CDR1 is SEHNR, CDR2 FQNEAQ, per germline (reference sequence). The CDR3 sequence is CASRYRGVAGITDTQYF. CDR3 sequence (DNA): TGTGCCAGCCGCTACAGGGGAGTAGCGGGGATCACAGATACGCAGTATTTT.

This clonotype was counted ten times or more. CDR3 residues: CASSPRDRGQETQYF. The CDR3 DNA is TGTGCCAGCAGCCCTAGGGACAGGGGGCAAGAGACCCAGTACTTC. This sequence joins TRBV7-8 and TRBJ2-5, with 11 bases that match TRBD1. Unmatched junction bases numbered 4, after V lost 5 bases and J lost 2 bases. The CDR3 consists of 15 residues. The germline gives CDR1 SGHVS, CDR2 FQNEAQ.

The chain combines TRBV29-1 with TRBJ2-1; D perhaps matches TRBD2 (6 bases). This CDR3 is 14 amino acids long. Trimming stripped 4 bases from V and 4 bases from J, with 14 bases between. CDR1 is SQVTM and CDR2 is ANQGSEA in the germline V gene. The CDR3, as DNA: TGCAGCGTTGGGTCTAGCGCGATATACAATGAGCAGTTCTTC. Its protein product is CSVGSSAIYNEQFF.

In this sample, this clonotype turned up a few times. This chain connects TRBV5-1 to TRBJ2-3; D not resolved. The germline gives CDR1 SGHRS, CDR2 YFSETQ. The CDR3 contains 11 residues. The V and J ends lost 1 base and 5 bases respectively, with 2 bases between them. The CDR3 coding sequence is TGCGCCAGCAGCTTGCAAGATACGCAGTATTTT. Translating gives CASSLQDTQYF.

The sample holds a few counts of this clonotype. The chain uses TRBV20-1 and TRBJ2-1; D possibly matches TRBD1 or TRBD2 (5 bases each). The length of the CDR3 is 16 residues. The germline V and J ends were trimmed by 1 base and 5 bases, with 18 bases remaining between them. Germline V gene data show CDR1 as DFQATT and CDR2 as SNEGSKA (reference sequence). CDR3 sequence reads: CSARAAGSGGNNEQFF. CDR3 nucleotide sequence: TGCAGTGCTAGAGCCGCTGGAAGTGGGGGTAACAATGAGCAGTTCTTC.

There are a few counts of this clonotype. The chain links TRBV6-2 or TRBV6-3 to TRBJ1-1; a weak D match, TRBD1 (6 bases). Germline CDR1 and CDR2: MNHEY and SVGEGT. The V gene lost 8 bases and the J gene lost 0 bases, with 13 bases spanning the gap. This CDR3 has 14 residues. The CDR3 coding sequence is TGTGCCAGCTGGCAGGGGCGGGTGAACACTGAAGCTTTCTTT. This encodes CASWQGRVNTEAFF.

This clonotype was counted ten times or more. V gene TRBV12-3 or TRBV12-4 combines with J gene TRBJ2-3; possible D gene TRBD2, 5 bases. V was trimmed by 6 bases and J by 4 bases, leaving 17 bases between them. CDR3 length equals 15 residues. CDR3: CASSPGVLAADTQYF. In DNA, the CDR3 is TGTGCCAGCAGCCCCGGTGTGCTAGCTGCAGATACGCAGTATTTT.

This chain joins TRBV18 and TRBJ1-5; 7 bases are a match to TRBD1. J gave up 3 bases and V 3 bases, and 8 bases lay outside the gene matches. Germline V gene data show CDR1 as KGHSH and CDR2 as LQKENI. The length of the CDR3 is 16 residues. The CDR3 DNA reads as TGTGCCAGCTCACCTTCGGGACAGTCATTCAATCAGCCCCAGCATTTT. Amino acids: CASSPSGQSFNQPQHF.

There are many counts of this clonotype. The rearrangement links TRBV7-3 to TRBJ2-3; D is uncertain. The CDR3 sequence is 13 residues long. The ends were cut back, 1 base at V and 6 bases at J, with 8 bases in the middle. Germline loops: CDR1 SGHTA, CDR2 FQGTGA. CDR3 amino acids: CASSLSGADTQYF. In DNA, the CDR3 is TGTGCCAGCAGCTTAAGTGGAGCGGATACGCAGTATTTT.

This clonotype turned up a few times. This rearrangement joins TRBV28 to TRBJ1-1; TRBD1 matches at 7 bases. Germline V gene data show CDR1 as MDHEN and CDR2 as SYDVKM. The CDR3 is 17 amino acids. Trimming at V came to 1 base and at J to 2 bases, leaving 10 bases not matched to a gene. The CDR3 loop reads CASSLFRATGKNTEAFF. For the CDR3, the DNA is TGTGCCAGCAGTTTATTTCGGGCGACAGGGAAAAACACTGAAGCTTTCTTT. The full variable domain, its missing parts supplied by reference TRBV28 and TRBJ1-1, is DVKVTQSSRYLVKRTGEKVFLECVQDMDHENMFWYRQDPGLGLRLIYFSYDVKMKEKGDIPEGYSVSREKKERFSLILESASTNQTSMYLCASSLFRATGKNTEAFFGQGTRLTVV.

In this sample, this clonotype turned up a few times. The gene calls are TRBV6-6 and TRBJ2-7; D is possibly TRBD1 (5 bases). Trimming pared 0 bases from V and 5 bases from J, leaving 11 bases between. The germline CDR1 and CDR2 sequences are MNHNY and SVGAGI (reference sequence). The CDR3 is 14 residues long. The CDR3 DNA follows: TGTGCCAGCAGTTACTCCCAGGGTTTGCACGAGCAGTACTTC. This sequence encodes CASSYSQGLHEQYF.

V and J are TRBV19 and TRBJ2-3; 7 nucleotides agree with TRBD1. The CDR3 is made up of 13 amino acids. The V and J ends lost 9 bases and 4 bases, in that order; junction bases with no gene match: 7. Germline CDR1 is LNHDA and CDR2 is SQIVND (reference sequence). The CDR3 nucleotides read TGTGCCAGCGGACAGGTCAGGGCAGATACGCAGTATTTT. As protein: CASGQVRADTQYF. Using reference TRBV19 and TRBJ2-3 for the parts outside the CDR3, the full variable domain is DGGITQSPKYLFRKEGQNVTLSCEQNLNHDAMYWYRQDPGQGLRLIYYSQIVNDFQKGDIAEGYSVSREKKESFPLTVTSAQKNPTAFYLCASGQVRADTQYFGPGTRLTVL.

The chain joins TRBV2 to TRBJ2-5; tentatively, D is TRBD2 (5 bases). The germline V and J ends were trimmed by 3 bases and 2 bases, with 10 bases remaining between them. CDR3 size: 14 residues. Germline-derived CDR1 and CDR2 are SNHLY and FYNNEI. The CDR3 DNA sequence: TGTGCCAGCAGTGATCCTAGCCGACAAGAGACCCAGTACTTC. Encoded protein: CASSDPSRQETQYF.

This clonotype showed up just a few times. The chain is built from TRBV28 and TRBJ2-7; D remains unclear. The CDR3 is made up of 15 amino acids. V was clipped by 6 bases and J by 5 bases, with 20 bases between them. Germline loops: CDR1 MDHEN, CDR2 SYDVKM. CDR3 amino acids: CASSPRTALPDEQYF. The CDR3 bases are TGTGCCAGCAGCCCTCGGACGGCACTCCCGGACGAGCAGTACTTC.

The chain joins TRBV18 to TRBJ2-3, with D maybe TRBD1 (6 bases). V was shortened by 0 bases and J by 4 bases, with 11 bases between the two germline ends. Looked up from germline, CDR1 is KGHSH and CDR2 is LQKENI. This CDR3 has 15 amino acids. The CDR3 loop is CASSPPAGAADTQYF. CDR3 DNA: TGTGCCAGCTCACCACCGGCAGGGGCTGCAGATACGCAGTATTTT.

The genes are TRBV5-4 and TRBJ2-1, with D hard to call. The CDR3 extends over 12 amino acids. Germline-derived CDR1 and CDR2 are SGHNT and YYREEE (reference sequence). V was cut by 7 bases and J by 5 bases, with 10 bases left in between. CDR3 sequence: CASPGPNNEQFF. The CDR3 nucleotides are TGTGCCAGCCCCGGGCCAAACAATGAGCAGTTCTTC.